Presented here are 3 T cell receptor beta chains from one specimen sequenced in a study of T cells in Graves' hyperthyroidism and ophthalmopathy. The investigators amplified TCR beta CDR3 regions from RNA transcripts. The study used the HTBI primer set for a first-round RT-PCR of the TCR CDR3. MiXCR, run by TCRdb on the multiplex PCR reads, gives a single entry per CDR3 protein. The sample shows about 290,000 distinct CDR3 sequences, roughly 15% of them seen only once. The sequencing input was blood. The source of these receptors is a woman aged 50 to 60 with Graves' hyperthyroidism that later progressed to Graves' ophthalmopathy.

Many counts were recorded for this clonotype. The rearrangement uses TRBV10-2 and TRBJ2-5; D is perhaps TRBD1 (5 bases). Germline loops: CDR1 WSHSY, CDR2 SAAADI. This CDR3 region has 17 residues. Trimming stripped 2 bases from V and 4 bases from J, with 20 bases between. CDR3 in amino acids: CASSEQGREELGETQYF. For the CDR3, the DNA is TGCGCCAGCAGTGAGCAGGGCAGGGAAGAGCTCGGAGAGACCCAGTACTTC.

This clonotype was detected once. The V gene is TRBV15, the J gene TRBJ1-1; D possibly corresponds to TRBD1 (6 bases). This CDR3 is built from 15 residues. Trimming removed 0 bases from V and 1 base from J, with 9 bases in between. CDR1 is LNHNV and CDR2 is YYDKDF in the germline V gene (reference sequence). CDR3: CATSRDPTGNTEAFF. The CDR3 coding sequence is TGTGCCACCAGCAGAGACCCGACAGGGAACACTGAAGCTTTCTTT.

This clonotype was counted ten times or more. V and J are TRBV18 and TRBJ2-1; possibly TRBD1 for D (6 bases). The CDR3 spans 14 residues. V lost 5 bases, J lost 8 bases, and 16 bases lay in between. Germline CDR1 is KGHSH and CDR2 is LQKENI. CDR3 region: CASSALQGEDEQFF. Written as DNA, the CDR3 is TGTGCCAGCTCAGCCTTACAGGGAGAAGATGAGCAGTTCTTC.